Sequencing of this T cell receptor beta chain was carried out in a study of radiation and T cells in renal cell carcinoma. Study results and caveats: In blood, top tumor clones expanded by 2 weeks, shrinking by 4.

Sequencing used immunoSEQ multiplex PCR; TCRdb keeps in-frame clones, though not all of them. The sample consists of about 170,000 clones, about 87% of them appearing once. Regarding this clone: Its matching antigen is unknown.

Time point here: blood 4 weeks post-SBRT, at nephrectomy. Treatment defined: 15 Gy SBRT to primary tumor, nephrectomy 4 weeks later. Nephrectomy followed 15 Gy stereotactic body radiation by 4 weeks. This CDR3 region has 15 residues. Germline CDR1 and CDR2: MNHNS and SASEGT. Trimming took off 3 bases at V and 1 base at J, with 12 bases between the two ends. This TCR came from a woman in her 50s with renal cell carcinoma. The specimen comprised blood, sampled from a patient whose treatment included radiotherapy and nephrectomy. V is TRBV6-1 and J is TRBJ1-1; D may be TRBD1 (5 bases). CDR3 in amino acids: CASSDWAGGNTEAFF. Here the CDR3 DNA reads TGTGCCAGCAGTGATTGGGCGGGGGGGAACACTGAAGCTTTCTTT.